Listed here are 32 T cell receptor beta chains from one sample, sequenced in a study of shared clonotypes between healthy human individuals. TCRdb keeps only in-frame clones here, not all; method: immunoSEQ multiplex PCR. The table shows around 600,000 clones, with about 97% occurring only once. Sample: naive CD4+ T cells sorted from blood. Subset noted: CD45RA+ positively selected. The source of these receptors is a woman aged 25 to 39 in good health.

The chain recombines TRBV18 with TRBJ2-7; D is undetermined. Germline CDR1 reads KGHSH; CDR2 reads LQKENI. Trimming took 2 bases from V and 9 from J, leaving 20 bases between them. The CDR3 has 15 amino acids. The CDR3 protein is CASSPTPGTPDAQYF. CDR3 DNA: TGTGCCAGCTCACCAACCCCAGGCACCCCGGACGCGCAGTACTTC. Together with reference TRBV18 and TRBJ2-7, the CDR3 gives the full variable domain: NAGVMQNPRHLVRRRGQEARLRCSPMKGHSHVYWYRQLPEEGLKFMVYLQKENIIDESGMPKERFSAEFPKEGPSILRIQQVVRGDSAAYFCASSPTPGTPDAQYFGPGTRLTVT.

The CDR3 here is CAWSVGFQETQYF. The CDR3 coding sequence is TGTGCCTGGAGTGTGGGATTCCAAGAGACCCAGTACTTC. The chain carries TRBV30 and TRBJ2-5, with D hard to call. CDR3 length: 13 amino acids. Germline loops: CDR1 GTSNPN, CDR2 SVGIG (reference sequence). Between the trimmed V and J ends, which lost 0 bases and 1 base, there was a span of 6 bases.

This chain joins TRBV18 and TRBJ2-7; 8 bases are a match to TRBD2. Germline V gives CDR1 KGHSH, CDR2 LQKENI. V gave up 6 bases and J gave up 6 bases; unmatched junction bases: 22. The CDR3 length is 18 residues. The CDR3 DNA reads TGTGCCAGCTCGCCCCTGGCGGGGGGCGAGAGGGGAGGCCGCGAGCAGTACTTC. Encoded protein: CASSPLAGGERGGREQYF.

The genes are TRBV18 and TRBJ1-4; D uncertain. V dropped 3 bases and J dropped 10 bases, with 9 bases sitting between them. This CDR3 spans 12 amino acids. The germline V gene encodes CDR1 KGHSH and CDR2 LQKENI. The DNA for the CDR3 is TGTGCCAGCTCACCCCCGGATGGAAAACTGTTTTTT. It is translated as CASSPPDGKLFF.

This rearrangement joins TRBV11-2 to TRBJ2-7; 8 bases match TRBD2. CDR3 length: 15 residues. Germline lookup yields CDR1 SGHAT and CDR2 FQNNGV. The trim removed 1 base at V and 4 bases at J, leaving 6 bases unmatched. The CDR3 loop reads CASSLVGGGLYEQYF. CDR3 bases: TGTGCCAGCAGCTTAGTCGGGGGGGGATTATACGAGCAGTACTTC.

J is TRBJ2-7 and V is TRBV2; 8 bases match TRBD2. CDR3 length: 14 residues. V shed 5 bases and J 0 bases; nucleotides not matched to a gene: 3. The germline CDR1 and CDR2 sequences are SNHLY and FYNNEI. The CDR3 DNA is TGTGCCAGCAGTTCGGGGGGGAGCTCCTACGAGCAGTACTTC. Translating it yields CASSSGGSSYEQYF.

The chain joins TRBV10-3 to TRBJ1-2, with 9 bases lining up with TRBD1. The CDR3 loop spans 15 amino acids. Germline CDR1 ENHRY, CDR2 SYGVKD. J was trimmed by 7 bases and V by 4 bases; bases with no gene match: 10. The CDR3 here is CAISVPGQGRTGYTF. CDR3 DNA: TGTGCCATCAGTGTGCCCGGACAGGGGCGCACTGGCTACACCTTC.

The chain recombines TRBV6-5 with TRBJ1-4; D call uncertain. The CDR3 covers 15 residues. Germline CDR1 reads MNHEY; CDR2 reads SVGAGI. Trimming shortened V by 5 bases and J by 0 bases, and 10 bases separated the two germline ends. The CDR3 is CASSPILSTNEKLFF. The CDR3 region has the DNA TGTGCCAGCAGTCCGATCCTTTCAACTAATGAAAAACTGTTTTTT.

This clone was observed once. J is TRBJ2-7 and V is TRBV5-6, with D possibly matching TRBD2 (6 bases). CDR1 and CDR2 (germline): SGHDT, YYEEEE. The CDR3 runs 16 residues. V shed 5 bases and J shed 6 bases, with 24 bases lying between them. CDR3 nucleotides: TGTGCCAGCAGTCACGTTCTTGTTGGGCCGGGGGTCGAGCAGTACTTC. It encodes CASSHVLVGPGVEQYF.

The rearrangement joins TRBV11-2 to TRBJ2-2; the D gene could be TRBD1 or TRBD2 (6 bases each). The V gene's germline CDR1 is SGHAT and CDR2 FQNNGV. The CDR3 has 13 amino acids. V gave up 5 bases and J gave up 6 bases, with 10 bases separating them. The chain's CDR3 is CASSPGASGELFF. CDR3 in DNA: TGTGCCAGCAGCCCGGGGGCATCCGGGGAGCTGTTTTTT.

This chain connects TRBV5-1 to TRBJ1-2; D unresolved. CDR1 is SGHRS, CDR2 YFSETQ, per germline. V shed 1 base and J shed 4 bases, with 29 bases lying between them. There are 20 residues in the CDR3. The CDR3 DNA reads as TGCGCCAGCAGCTTGCCCAATAAAAAGTCCGAGAAACAGAAGTTCTATGGCTACACCTTC. This codes for CASSLPNKKSEKQKFYGYTF.

This chain joins TRBV28 and TRBJ2-1, with 8 bases that match TRBD1. The CDR3 covers 15 residues. The ends lost 5 bases at V and 14 bases at J; junction bases unmatched: 17. Germline-derived CDR1 and CDR2 are MDHEN and SYDVKM. CDR3: CASSPTQGGSKLEFF. The CDR3 DNA reads as TGTGCCAGCAGTCCCACACAGGGGGGATCTAAGTTGGAGTTCTTC.

This chain connects TRBV27 to TRBJ2-5; D may be TRBD1 (6 bases). Trimming removed 4 bases at V and 2 bases at J, with 8 bases between. CDR3 length: 13 amino acids. In germline, CDR1 is MNHEY, CDR2 SMNVEV (reference sequence). CDR3 residues: CASSYREQETQYF. Written as DNA, the CDR3 is TGTGCCAGCAGTTACAGGGAACAAGAGACCCAGTACTTC.

Written as DNA, the CDR3 is TGTGCCAGTAGGAACAGGGGCGAGGGCAATCAGCCCCAGCATTTT. Translation gives CASRNRGEGNQPQHF. This chain links TRBV19 with TRBJ1-5, with 7 bases that match TRBD1. The CDR3 sequence is 15 residues long. Trimming took 6 bases from V and 2 from J; bases not matched to a gene: 7. CDR1 is LNHDA and CDR2 is SQIVND in the germline V gene (reference sequence).

This chain uses TRBV11-2 with TRBJ1-6, with 9 bases that match TRBD1. Germline-derived CDR1 and CDR2 are SGHAT and FQNNGV. Unmatched junction bases numbered 4, after V lost 3 bases and J lost 1 base. CDR3 length: 17 amino acids. In nucleotides, the CDR3 is TGTGCCAGCAGCTTGGGGACAGGGCGATCCTATAATTCACCCCTCCACTTT. Translated, it gives CASSLGTGRSYNSPLHF. Looking up the rest from reference TRBV11-2 and TRBJ1-6 gives the full variable domain: EAGVAQSPRYKIIEKRQSVAFWCNPISGHATLYWYQQILGQGPKLLIQFQNNGVVDDSQLPKDRFSAERLKGVDSTLKIQPAKLEDSAVYLCASSLGTGRSYNSPLHFGNGTRLTVT.

V and J are TRBV11-1 and TRBJ2-7; 8 nucleotides match TRBD2. Trimming at V came to 5 bases and at J to 13 bases, leaving 10 bases not matched to a gene. Per germline, CDR1 SGHAT and CDR2 FQDESV (reference sequence). CDR3 length: 12 amino acids. CDR3 in amino acids: CASSPNRGGLYF. For the CDR3, the DNA is TGTGCCAGCAGCCCCAATCGGGGGGGACTATACTTC. Using reference TRBV11-1 and TRBJ2-7 for the parts outside the CDR3, the full variable domain is EAEVAQSPRYKITEKSQAVAFWCDPISGHATLYWYRQILGQGPELLVQFQDESVVDDSQLPKDRFSAERLKGVDSTLKIQPAELGDSAMYLCASSPNRGGLYFGPGTRLTVT.

This clone has only one observation. The chain is built from TRBV23-1 and TRBJ2-1, with D possibly being TRBD1 or TRBD2 (5 bases each). TRBV23-1 has ORF status, its function being uncertain. The CDR3 spans 14 residues. Trimming left V 0 bases short and J 9 bases short, with 12 bases between. The CDR3 coding sequence is TGCGCCAGCAGTCAATCGAGAGGGGTTGGTGAGCAGTTCTTC. It yields the protein CASSQSRGVGEQFF.

The gene calls are TRBV19 and TRBJ1-1, with D perhaps TRBD1 (6 bases). This CDR3 is 15 amino acids long. Germline V lookup: CDR1 LNHDA, CDR2 SQIVND (reference sequence). V was cut by 7 bases and J by 0 bases, with 15 bases left in between. CDR3 protein: CASTSPGHLNTEAFF. CDR3 nucleotides: TGTGCCAGTACTTCACCGGGACATCTGAACACTGAAGCTTTCTTT.

The chain joins TRBV30 to TRBJ1-2; no definite D call. The V end lost 0 bases, the J end lost 6 bases, and 17 bases lay between the germline ends. The CDR3 sequence is 15 residues long. Germline V gives CDR1 GTSNPN, CDR2 SVGIG (reference sequence). This CDR3 is CAWSVGGSWTNGYTF. The CDR3 DNA reads as TGTGCCTGGAGTGTAGGCGGATCCTGGACCAATGGCTACACCTTC.

The rearrangement joins TRBV6-6 to TRBJ1-2; D is possibly TRBD1 (5 bases). The CDR3 has 13 residues. V lost 6 bases and J lost 6, with 14 bases in between. Germline V gives CDR1 MNHNY, CDR2 SVGAGI (reference sequence). The CDR3 nucleotides are TGTGCCAGCAGCCCCCTGGTGGGGCATGGCTACACCTTC. It yields the protein CASSPLVGHGYTF.

This chain uses TRBV7-9 with TRBJ1-1, with D unresolved. The CDR3 runs to 14 residues. CDR1 SEHNR and CDR2 FQNEAQ come from the germline V gene (reference sequence). V gave up 2 bases and J gave up 10 bases, with 17 bases separating them. The CDR3 coding sequence is TGTGCCAGCAGCTTATCCGTCAGCGCCACAAGAGCTTTCTTT. It specifies CASSLSVSATRAFF. Full variable domain (missing parts from reference TRBV7-9 and TRBJ1-1): DTGVSQNPRHKITKRGQNVTFRCDPISEHNRLYWYRQTLGQGPEFLTYFQNEAQLEKSRLLSDRFSAERPKGSFSTLEIQRTEQGDSAMYLCASSLSVSATRAFFGQGTRLTVV.

The chain has TRBV9 and TRBJ1-5, with a weak D call TRBD1 (6 bases). CDR1 is SGDLS and CDR2 is YYNGEE in the germline V gene. V lost 4 bases and J 9 bases, leaving 11 bases between the germline ends. The CDR3 covers 12 residues. The CDR3 sequence: CASSPEGGPQHF. DNA of the CDR3: TGTGCCAGCAGCCCAGAGGGGGGGCCCCAGCATTTT.

Here the CDR3 reads CASSRDTGVNTGELFF. In DNA, the CDR3 is TGTGCCAGCAGTAGGGATACGGGAGTGAACACCGGGGAGCTGTTTTTT. The chain couples TRBV5-6 to TRBJ2-2, with D possibly being TRBD2 (6 bases). Germline CDR1 reads SGHDT; CDR2 reads YYEEEE. The CDR3 is 16 amino acids. The germline V and J ends were trimmed by 5 bases and 1 base, with 15 bases remaining between them.

Notes on this clone: The same CDR3 is also encoded by other DNA sequences in this sample. This chain connects TRBV28 to TRBJ2-2, with TRBD2 matching 13 bases. With 5 bases clipped from V and 5 bases from J, the junction kept 2 bases outside the gene matches. This CDR3 is built from 15 residues. CDR1 is MDHEN, CDR2 SYDVKM, per germline. The DNA for the CDR3 is TGTGCCAGCAGTGTGGGACTAGCGGGAACCGGGGAGCTGTTTTTT. Amino acid sequence: CASSVGLAGTGELFF.

The chain uses TRBV4-1 and TRBJ1-5, with TRBD1 as a possible D gene (6 bases). This CDR3 is built from 17 residues. Trimming shortened V by 1 base and J by 5 bases, and 18 bases separated the two germline ends. CDR1 is MGHRA, CDR2 YSYEKL, per germline. CDR3 in amino acids: CASSQVLRGRRDQPQHF. In DNA form, the CDR3 reads TGCGCCAGCAGCCAAGTTCTCCGGGGGCGGAGGGATCAGCCCCAGCATTTT.

The chain combines TRBV7-6 with TRBJ1-1; D unresolved. The V end lost 3 bases, the J end lost 0 bases, and 17 bases lay between the germline ends. The germline V gene encodes CDR1 SGHVS and CDR2 FNYEAQ. The CDR3 covers 17 residues. The CDR3, as DNA: TGTGCCAGCAGCTTCCACCCCCGGGAGGCAATGAACACTGAAGCTTTCTTT. Translation gives CASSFHPREAMNTEAFF.

The chain recombines TRBV6-5 with TRBJ1-1, with TRBD1 as a possible D gene (6 bases). The germline V and J ends were trimmed by 2 bases and 1 base, with 8 bases remaining between them. Germline CDR1 reads MNHEY; CDR2 reads SVGAGI. This CDR3 has 14 residues. CDR3 residues: CASSYGQRNTEAFF. The CDR3 bases are TGTGCCAGCAGTTACGGACAGAGGAACACTGAAGCTTTCTTT.

This chain links TRBV7-8 with TRBJ2-7; D is undetermined. The V gene's germline CDR1 is SGHVS and CDR2 FQNEAQ. This CDR3 has 15 residues. The V gene lost 8 bases and the J gene lost 2 bases, with 19 bases spanning the gap. The chain's CDR3 is CASSNPKSIPYEQYF. The CDR3 nucleotides read TGTGCCAGCTCGAACCCCAAATCTATACCCTACGAGCAGTACTTC.

The rearrangement links TRBV25-1 to TRBJ1-4; D call uncertain. The CDR3 is 16 amino acids. Germline V gene data show CDR1 as MGHDK and CDR2 as SYGVNS. V gave up 6 bases and J gave up 8 bases, with 22 bases separating them. CDR3 amino acids: CASRADWGTQEEKLFF. In DNA form, the CDR3 reads TGTGCCAGCAGGGCCGATTGGGGAACTCAAGAGGAAAAACTGTTTTTT.

The CDR3 sequence: CAISVQGAWYGYTF. The DNA for the CDR3 is TGTGCCATCAGTGTGCAGGGGGCTTGGTATGGCTACACCTTC. The V call is TRBV10-3, the J call TRBJ1-2; 8 bases match TRBD1. Germline CDR1 and CDR2: ENHRY and SYGVKD. Losses at the gene ends were 4 bases for V and 5 bases for J; bases not matched to a gene: 6. This CDR3 comprises 14 residues.

The rearrangement links TRBV6-1 to TRBJ2-2; D unclear. The CDR3 contains 13 residues. Germline assignment: CDR1 MNHNS and CDR2 SASEGT. V was trimmed by 10 bases and J by 5 bases, leaving 14 bases between them. Here the CDR3 DNA reads TGTGCCACCCATCCCAGGTCGACCGGGGAGCTGTTTTTT. It translates to CATHPRSTGELFF.

The rearrangement uses TRBV9 and TRBJ2-7; 7 bases fit TRBD2. The length of the CDR3 is 14 residues. V shed 4 bases and J 4 bases; nucleotides not matched to a gene: 8. Germline CDR1 SGDLS, CDR2 YYNGEE. CDR3 sequence reads: CASSSGLVGYEQYF. Written as DNA, the CDR3 is TGTGCCAGCAGCTCAGGACTAGTTGGTTACGAGCAGTACTTC.